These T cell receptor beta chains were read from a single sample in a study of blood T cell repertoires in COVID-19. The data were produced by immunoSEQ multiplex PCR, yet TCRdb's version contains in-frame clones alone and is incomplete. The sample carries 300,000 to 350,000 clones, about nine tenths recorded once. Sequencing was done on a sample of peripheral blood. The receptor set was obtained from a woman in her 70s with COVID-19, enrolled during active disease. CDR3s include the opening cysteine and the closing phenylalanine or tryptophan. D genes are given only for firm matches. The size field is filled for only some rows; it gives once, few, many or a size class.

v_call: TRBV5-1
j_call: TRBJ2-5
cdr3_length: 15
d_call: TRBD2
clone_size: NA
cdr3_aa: CASSSLTSGEETQYF
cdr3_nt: TGCGCCAGCAGCTCCCTTACTAGCGGGGAGGAGACCCAGTACTTC

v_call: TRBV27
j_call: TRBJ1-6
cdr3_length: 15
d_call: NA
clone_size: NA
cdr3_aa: CASSLSPQGRFALHF
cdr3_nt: TGTGCCAGCAGTTTATCCCCACAGGGACGATTCGCCCTCCACTTT

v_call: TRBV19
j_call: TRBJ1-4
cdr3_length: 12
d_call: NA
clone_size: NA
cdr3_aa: CASSIDQGKLFF
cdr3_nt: TGTGCCAGTAGTATAGATCAGGGTAAACTGTTTTTT

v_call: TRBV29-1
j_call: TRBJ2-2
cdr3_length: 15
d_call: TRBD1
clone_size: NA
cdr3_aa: CSVIPGTGNGGELFF
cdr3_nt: TGCAGCGTTATACCCGGGACAGGAAACGGGGGGGAGCTGTTTTTT

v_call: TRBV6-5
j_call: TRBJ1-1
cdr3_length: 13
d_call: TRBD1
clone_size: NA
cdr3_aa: CASSSGGWTEAFF
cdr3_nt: TGTGCCAGCAGCTCAGGGGGATGGACTGAAGCTTTCTTT

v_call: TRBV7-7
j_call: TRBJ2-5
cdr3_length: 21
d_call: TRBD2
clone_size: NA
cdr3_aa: CASSLAGGPGLAGRTQETQYF
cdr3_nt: TGTGCCAGCAGCTTAGCGGGAGGACCGGGACTAGCGGGGCGGACCCAAGAGACCCAGTACTTC

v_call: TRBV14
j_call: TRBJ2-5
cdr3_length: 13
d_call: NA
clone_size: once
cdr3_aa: CASSRFTQETQYF
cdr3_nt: TGTGCCAGCAGCCGGTTCACTCAAGAGACCCAGTACTTC

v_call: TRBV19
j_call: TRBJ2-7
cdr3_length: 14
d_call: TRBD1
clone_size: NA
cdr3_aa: CASSRDRGSHEQYF
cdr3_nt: TGTGCCAGTAGTCGGGACAGGGGGTCACACGAGCAGTACTTC

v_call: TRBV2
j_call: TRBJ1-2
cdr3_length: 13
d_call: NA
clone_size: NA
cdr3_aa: CASKIKGDYGYTF
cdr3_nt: TGTGCCAGCAAGATCAAGGGGGACTATGGCTACACCTTC

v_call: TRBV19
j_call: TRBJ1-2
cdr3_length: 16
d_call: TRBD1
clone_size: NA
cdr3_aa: CASSPPPGQTNYGYTF
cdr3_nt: TGTGCCAGTAGCCCACCCCCGGGACAGACTAACTATGGCTACACCTTC

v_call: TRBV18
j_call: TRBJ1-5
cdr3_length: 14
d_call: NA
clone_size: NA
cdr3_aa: CASSPIDVDQPQHF
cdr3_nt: TGTGCCAGCTCACCAATAGATGTTGATCAGCCCCAGCATTTT

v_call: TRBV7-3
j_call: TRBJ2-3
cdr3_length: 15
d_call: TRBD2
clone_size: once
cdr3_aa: CASSRDRGRADTQYF
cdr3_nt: TGTGCCAGCAGCCGCGATCGGGGGAGGGCAGATACGCAGTATTTT

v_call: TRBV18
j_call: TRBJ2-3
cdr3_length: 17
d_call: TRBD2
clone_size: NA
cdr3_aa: CASSPPSGGVTTDTQYF
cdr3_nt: TGTGCCAGCTCACCACCGTCCGGGGGGGTAACGACAGATACGCAGTATTTT

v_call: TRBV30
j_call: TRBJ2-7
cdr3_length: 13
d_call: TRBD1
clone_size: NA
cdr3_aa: CAWSVGTGSKQYF
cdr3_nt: TGTGCCTGGAGTGTGGGGACAGGGTCGAAGCAGTACTTC

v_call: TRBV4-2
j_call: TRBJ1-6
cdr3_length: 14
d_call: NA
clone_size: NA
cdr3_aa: CASSQEKLDSPLHF
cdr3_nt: TGTGCCAGCAGCCAAGAAAAGTTAGATTCACCCCTCCACTTT

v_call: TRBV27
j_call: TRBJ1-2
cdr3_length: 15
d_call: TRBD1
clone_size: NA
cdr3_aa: CASTLKGASNYGYTF
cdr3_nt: TGTGCCAGCACCCTAAAGGGGGCCAGTAACTATGGCTACACCTTC

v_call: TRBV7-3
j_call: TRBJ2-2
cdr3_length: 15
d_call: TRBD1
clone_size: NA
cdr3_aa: CASSYDRGNTGELFF
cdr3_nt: TGTGCCAGCAGCTACGACAGGGGGAACACCGGGGAGCTGTTTTTT

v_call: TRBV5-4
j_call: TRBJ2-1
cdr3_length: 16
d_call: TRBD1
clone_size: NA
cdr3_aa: CASSGWTGSSYNEQFF
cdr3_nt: TGTGCCAGCAGCGGCTGGACAGGTAGCTCCTACAATGAGCAGTTCTTC

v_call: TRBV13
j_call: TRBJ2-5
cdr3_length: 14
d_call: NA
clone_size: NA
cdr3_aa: CASSFSGEQETQYF
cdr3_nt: TGTGCCAGCAGCTTCTCGGGGGAACAAGAGACCCAGTACTTC

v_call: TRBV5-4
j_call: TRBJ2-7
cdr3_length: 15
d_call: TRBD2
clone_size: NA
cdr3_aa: CASSLTAGGTYEQYF
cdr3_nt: TGTGCCAGCAGCTTAACCGCGGGGGGAACCTACGAGCAGTACTTC

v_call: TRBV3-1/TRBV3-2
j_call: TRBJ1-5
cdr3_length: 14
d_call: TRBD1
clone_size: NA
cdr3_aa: CASSKGQPGQPQHF
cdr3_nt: TGTGCCAGCAGCAAGGGACAGCCTGGGCAGCCCCAGCATTTT

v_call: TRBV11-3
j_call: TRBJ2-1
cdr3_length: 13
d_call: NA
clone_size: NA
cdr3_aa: CASSLGFSGEQFF
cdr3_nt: TGTGCCAGCAGCTTAGGATTTTCGGGTGAGCAGTTCTTC

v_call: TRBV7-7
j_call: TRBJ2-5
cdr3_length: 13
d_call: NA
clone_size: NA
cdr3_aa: CASSFAPKETQYF
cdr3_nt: TGTGCCAGCAGCTTCGCTCCTAAAGAGACCCAGTACTTC

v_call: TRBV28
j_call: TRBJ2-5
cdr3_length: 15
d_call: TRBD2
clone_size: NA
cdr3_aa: CASTPGGAIRETQYF
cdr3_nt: TGTGCCAGCACCCCCGGGGGGGCCATCCGGGAGACCCAGTACTTC

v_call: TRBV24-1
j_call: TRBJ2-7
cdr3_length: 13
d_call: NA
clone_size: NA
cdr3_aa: CATSDNRDYEQYF
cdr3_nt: TGTGCCACCAGTGACAACAGGGACTACGAGCAGTACTTC

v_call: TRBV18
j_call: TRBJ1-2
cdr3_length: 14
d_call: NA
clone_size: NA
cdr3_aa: CASSATGYNGGYTF
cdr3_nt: TGTGCCAGCTCAGCCACAGGTTACAACGGTGGCTACACCTTC

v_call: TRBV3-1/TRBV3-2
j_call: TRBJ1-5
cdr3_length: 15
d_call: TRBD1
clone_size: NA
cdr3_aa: CASSQGTGVHQPQHF
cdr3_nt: TGTGCCAGCAGCCAAGGGACAGGGGTTCATCAGCCCCAGCATTTT

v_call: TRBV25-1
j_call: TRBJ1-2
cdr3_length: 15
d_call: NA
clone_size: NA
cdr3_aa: CASSETGSRNYGYTF
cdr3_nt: TGTGCCAGCAGTGAAACAGGGTCTCGCAACTATGGCTACACCTTC

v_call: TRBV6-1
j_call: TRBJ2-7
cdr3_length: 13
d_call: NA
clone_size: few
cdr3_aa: CASSEARGYEQYF
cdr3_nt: TGTGCCAGCAGTGAAGCTCGGGGTTACGAGCAGTACTTC

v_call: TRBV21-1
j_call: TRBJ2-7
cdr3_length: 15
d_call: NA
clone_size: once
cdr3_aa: CASSKGWDRGDEQYF
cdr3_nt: TGTGCCAGCAGCAAGGGGTGGGACAGGGGCGACGAGCAGTACTTC

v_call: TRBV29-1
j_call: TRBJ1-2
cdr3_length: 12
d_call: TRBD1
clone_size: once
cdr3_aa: CSASGTEYGYTF
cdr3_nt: TGCAGCGCATCCGGGACAGAATATGGCTACACCTTC

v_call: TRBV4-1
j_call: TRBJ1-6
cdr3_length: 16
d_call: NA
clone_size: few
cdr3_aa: CASSQGPETDNSPLHF
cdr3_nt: TGCGCCAGCAGCCAAGGTCCCGAGACAGATAATTCACCCCTCCACTTT

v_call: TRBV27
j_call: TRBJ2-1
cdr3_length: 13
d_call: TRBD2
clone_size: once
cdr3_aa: CASGTSGYNEQFF
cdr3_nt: TGTGCCAGCGGGACTAGCGGTTACAATGAGCAGTTCTTC

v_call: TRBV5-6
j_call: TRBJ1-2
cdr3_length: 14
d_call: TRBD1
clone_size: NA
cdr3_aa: CASSRGQGQTGYTF
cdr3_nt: TGTGCCAGCAGCCGGGGACAGGGTCAAACTGGCTACACCTTC

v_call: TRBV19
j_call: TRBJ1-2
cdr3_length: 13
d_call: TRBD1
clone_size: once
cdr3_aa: CASQTGGHYGYTF
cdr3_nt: TGTGCCAGTCAAACAGGGGGCCACTATGGCTACACCTTC

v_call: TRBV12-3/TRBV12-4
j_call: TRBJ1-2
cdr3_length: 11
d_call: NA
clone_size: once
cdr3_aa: CASSSGGGYTF
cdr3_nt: TGTGCCAGCAGTTCGGGAGGTGGCTACACCTTC

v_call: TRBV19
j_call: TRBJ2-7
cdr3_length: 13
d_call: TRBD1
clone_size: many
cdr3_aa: CAKKTGSSYEQYF
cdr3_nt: TGTGCCAAAAAGACAGGGAGCTCCTACGAGCAGTACTTC

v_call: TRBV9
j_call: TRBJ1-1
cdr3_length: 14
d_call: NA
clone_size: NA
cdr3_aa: CASSFSDSYTEAFF
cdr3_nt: TGTGCCAGCAGCTTCTCGGACAGCTACACTGAAGCTTTCTTT

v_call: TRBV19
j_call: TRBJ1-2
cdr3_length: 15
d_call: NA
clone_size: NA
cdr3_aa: CASSILLSGNYGYTF
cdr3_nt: TGTGCCAGTAGTATTCTACTATCAGGGAACTATGGCTACACCTTC

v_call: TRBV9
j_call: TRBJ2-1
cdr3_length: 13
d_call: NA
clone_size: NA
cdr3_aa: CASSVEGYNEQFF
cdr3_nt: TGTGCCAGCAGCGTAGAGGGGTACAATGAGCAGTTCTTC

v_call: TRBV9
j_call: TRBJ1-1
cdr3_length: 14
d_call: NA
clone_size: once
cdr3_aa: CASSVVSVNTEAFF
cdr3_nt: TGTGCCAGCAGCGTAGTCAGTGTGAACACTGAAGCTTTCTTT

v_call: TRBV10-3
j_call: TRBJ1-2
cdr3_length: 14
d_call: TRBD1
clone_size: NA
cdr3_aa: CAIRGDRQNYGYTF
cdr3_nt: TGTGCCATCAGAGGGGACAGGCAGAACTATGGCTACACCTTC

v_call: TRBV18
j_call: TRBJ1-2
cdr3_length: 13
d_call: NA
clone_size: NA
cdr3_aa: CASSPPGNYGYTF
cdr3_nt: TGTGCCAGCTCACCCCCAGGGAACTATGGCTACACCTTC

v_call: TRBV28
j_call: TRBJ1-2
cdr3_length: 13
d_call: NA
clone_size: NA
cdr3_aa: CASSFRRDYGYTF
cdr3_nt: TGTGCCAGCAGTTTTCGCAGGGATTATGGCTACACCTTC

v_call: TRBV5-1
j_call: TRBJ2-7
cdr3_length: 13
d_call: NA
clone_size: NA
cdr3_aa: CASSSGGDYEQYF
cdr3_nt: TGCGCCAGCAGCTCCGGAGGCGATTACGAGCAGTACTTC

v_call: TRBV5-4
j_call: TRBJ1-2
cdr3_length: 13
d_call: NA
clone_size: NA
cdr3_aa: CASYRGGSTGYTF
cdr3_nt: TGTGCCTCATACCGGGGGGGAAGTACTGGCTACACCTTC

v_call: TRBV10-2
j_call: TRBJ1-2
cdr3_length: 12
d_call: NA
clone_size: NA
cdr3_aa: CASSGSRNGYTF
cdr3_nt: TGCGCCAGCAGTGGGTCGAGGAATGGCTACACCTTC

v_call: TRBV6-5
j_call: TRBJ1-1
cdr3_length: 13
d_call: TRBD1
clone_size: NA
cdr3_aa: CASSYSDRVLAFF
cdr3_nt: TGTGCCAGCAGTTATTCTGACAGGGTTCTAGCTTTCTTT

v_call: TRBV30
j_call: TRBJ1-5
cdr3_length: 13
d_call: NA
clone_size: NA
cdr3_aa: CAWNTGSGQPQHF
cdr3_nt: TGTGCCTGGAATACAGGGTCAGGGCAGCCCCAGCATTTT

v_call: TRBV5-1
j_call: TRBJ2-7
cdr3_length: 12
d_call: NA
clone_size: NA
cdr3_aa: CASSLESREQYF
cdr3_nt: TGCGCCAGCAGCTTGGAGTCGCGCGAGCAGTACTTC

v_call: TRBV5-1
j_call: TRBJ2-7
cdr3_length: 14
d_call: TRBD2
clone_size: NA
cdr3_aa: CASSLSGGDYEQYF
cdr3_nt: TGCGCCAGCAGCTTGAGCGGGGGGGACTACGAGCAGTACTTC

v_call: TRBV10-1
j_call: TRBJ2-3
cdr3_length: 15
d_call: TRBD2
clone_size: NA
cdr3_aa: CASSGKRGVKDTQYF
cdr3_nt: TGCGCCAGCAGTGGTAAGCGGGGGGTTAAAGATACGCAGTATTTT

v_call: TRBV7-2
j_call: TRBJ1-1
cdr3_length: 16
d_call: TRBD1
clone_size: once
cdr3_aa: CASSLVSGQLNTEAFF
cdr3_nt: TGTGCCAGCAGCTTAGTGTCGGGACAGTTGAACACTGAAGCTTTCTTT

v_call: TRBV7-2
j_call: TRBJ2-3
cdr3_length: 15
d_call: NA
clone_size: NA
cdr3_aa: CASSLAGSLSDTQYF
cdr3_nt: TGTGCCAGCAGCTTAGCTGGTAGCCTTTCAGATACGCAGTATTTT